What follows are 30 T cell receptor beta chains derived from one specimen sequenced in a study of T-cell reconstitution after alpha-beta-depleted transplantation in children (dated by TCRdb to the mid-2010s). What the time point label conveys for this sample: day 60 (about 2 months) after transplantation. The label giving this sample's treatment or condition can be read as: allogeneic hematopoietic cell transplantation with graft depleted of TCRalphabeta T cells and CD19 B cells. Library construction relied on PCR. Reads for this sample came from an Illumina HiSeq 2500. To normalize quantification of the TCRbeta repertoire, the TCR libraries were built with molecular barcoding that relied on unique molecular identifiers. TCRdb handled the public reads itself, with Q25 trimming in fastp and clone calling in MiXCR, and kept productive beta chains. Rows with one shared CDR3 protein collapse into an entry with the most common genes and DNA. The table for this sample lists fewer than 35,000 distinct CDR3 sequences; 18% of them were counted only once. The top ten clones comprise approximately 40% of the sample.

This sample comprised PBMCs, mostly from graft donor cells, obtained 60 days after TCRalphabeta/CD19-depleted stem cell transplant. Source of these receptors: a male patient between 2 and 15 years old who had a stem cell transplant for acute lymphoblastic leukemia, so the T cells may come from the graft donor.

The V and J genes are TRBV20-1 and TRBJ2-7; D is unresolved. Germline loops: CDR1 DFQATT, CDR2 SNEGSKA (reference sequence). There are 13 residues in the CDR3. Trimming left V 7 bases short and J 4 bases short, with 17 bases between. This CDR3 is CSVGGKLGYEQYF. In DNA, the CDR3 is TGCAGTGTAGGTGGGAAATTAGGTTACGAGCAGTACTTC.

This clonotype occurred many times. CDR3 loop: CASSQEIMTAFQPQHF. In DNA form, the CDR3 reads TGCGCCAGCAGCCAAGAGATAATGACCGCCTTTCAGCCCCAGCATTTT. V gene TRBV4-3 combines with J gene TRBJ1-5; D unclear. Trimming took off 0 bases at V and 6 bases at J, with 15 bases between the two ends. CDR1 LGHNA and CDR2 YSLEER come from the germline V gene. This CDR3 is built from 16 residues.

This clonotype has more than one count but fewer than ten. Here the CDR3 reads CASSEFDRKEKLFF. In DNA, the CDR3 is TGTGCCAGCAGTGAGTTCGACCGGAAAGAAAAACTGTTTTTT. The V call is TRBV2, the J call TRBJ1-4; no clear D. CDR1 and CDR2 (germline): SNHLY, FYNNEI. This CDR3 is built from 14 residues. V dropped 3 bases and J dropped 8 bases, with 13 bases sitting between them.

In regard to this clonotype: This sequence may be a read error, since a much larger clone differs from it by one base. CDR3 residues: CATSRDLGDEQHF. CDR3 DNA: TGTGCCACCAGCAGAGATTTAGGAGACGAGCAGCACTTC. This chain uses TRBV15 with TRBJ2-7; D gene uncertain. CDR3 length: 13 residues. CDR1 is LNHNV, CDR2 YYDKDF, per germline (reference sequence). Full variable domain (missing parts from reference TRBV15 and TRBJ2-7): DAMVIQNPRYQVTQFGKPVTLSCSQTLNHNVMYWYQQKSSQAPKLLFHYYDKDFNNEADTPDNFQSRRPNTSFCFLDIRSPGLGDTAMYLCATSRDLGDEQHFGPGTRLTVT.

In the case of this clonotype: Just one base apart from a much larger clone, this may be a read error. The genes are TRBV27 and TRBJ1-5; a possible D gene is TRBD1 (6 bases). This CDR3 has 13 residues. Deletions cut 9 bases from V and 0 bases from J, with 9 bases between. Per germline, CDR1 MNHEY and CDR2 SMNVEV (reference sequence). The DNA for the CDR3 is TGTGCCAGTGGGACACATAGCAATCAGCCCCAGCATTTT. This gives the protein CASGTHSNQPQHF.

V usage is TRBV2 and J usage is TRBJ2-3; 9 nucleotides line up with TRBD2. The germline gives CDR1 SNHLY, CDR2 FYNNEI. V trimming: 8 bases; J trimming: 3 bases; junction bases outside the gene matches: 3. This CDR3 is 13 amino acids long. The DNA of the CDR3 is TGTGCCAGCCCTGGACTAGCGACAGATACGCAGTATTTT. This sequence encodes CASPGLATDTQYF.

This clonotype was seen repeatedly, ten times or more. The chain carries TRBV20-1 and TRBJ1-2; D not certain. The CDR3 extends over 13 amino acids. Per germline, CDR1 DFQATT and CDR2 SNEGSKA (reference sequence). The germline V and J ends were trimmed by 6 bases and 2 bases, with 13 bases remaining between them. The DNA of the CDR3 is TGCAGTGCCGTTTACGGGCCGAACTATGGCTACACCTTC. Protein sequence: CSAVYGPNYGYTF.

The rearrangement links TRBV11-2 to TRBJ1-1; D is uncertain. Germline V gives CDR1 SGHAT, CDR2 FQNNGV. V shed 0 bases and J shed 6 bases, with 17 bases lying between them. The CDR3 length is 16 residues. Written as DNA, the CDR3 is TGTGCCAGCAGCTTAGATCCCTACGGCACCAACGCTGAAGCTTTCTTT. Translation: CASSLDPYGTNAEAFF.

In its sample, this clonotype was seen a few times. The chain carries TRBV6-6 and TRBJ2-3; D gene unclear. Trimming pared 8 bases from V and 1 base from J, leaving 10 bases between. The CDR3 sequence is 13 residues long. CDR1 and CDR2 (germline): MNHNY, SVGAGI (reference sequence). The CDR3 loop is CASGGFRTDTQYF. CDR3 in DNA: TGTGCCAGCGGCGGCTTCCGCACAGATACGCAGTATTTT.

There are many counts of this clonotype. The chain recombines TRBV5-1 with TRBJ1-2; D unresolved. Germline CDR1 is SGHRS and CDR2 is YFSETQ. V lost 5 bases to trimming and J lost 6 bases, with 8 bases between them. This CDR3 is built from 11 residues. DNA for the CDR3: TGCGCCAGCAGAGGGAGGAATGGCTACACCTTC. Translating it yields CASRGRNGYTF.

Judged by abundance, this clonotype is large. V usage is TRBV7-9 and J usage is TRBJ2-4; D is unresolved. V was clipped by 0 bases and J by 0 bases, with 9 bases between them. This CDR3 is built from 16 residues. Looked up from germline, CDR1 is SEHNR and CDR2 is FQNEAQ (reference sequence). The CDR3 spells CASSLALGVAKNIQYF. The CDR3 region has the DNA TGTGCCAGCAGCTTAGCGCTAGGAGTAGCCAAAAACATTCAGTACTTC.

The CDR3 loop is CASSFHGVQSTEAFF. CDR3 coding DNA: TGTGCCAGCAGCTTCCACGGGGTACAAAGCACTGAAGCTTTCTTT. The chain recombines TRBV7-3 with TRBJ1-1; D gene ambiguous. The germline V gene has CDR1 SGHTA and CDR2 FQGTGA. V dropped 3 bases and J dropped 4 bases, with 15 bases sitting between them. The CDR3 runs to 15 residues.

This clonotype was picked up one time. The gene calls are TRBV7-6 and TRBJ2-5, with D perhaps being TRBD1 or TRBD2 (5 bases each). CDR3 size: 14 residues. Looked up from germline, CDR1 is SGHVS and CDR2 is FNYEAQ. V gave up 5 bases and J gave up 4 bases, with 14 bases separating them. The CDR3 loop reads CASSPDLGTETQYF. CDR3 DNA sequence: TGTGCCAGCAGCCCCGATTTGGGGACAGAGACCCAGTACTTC.

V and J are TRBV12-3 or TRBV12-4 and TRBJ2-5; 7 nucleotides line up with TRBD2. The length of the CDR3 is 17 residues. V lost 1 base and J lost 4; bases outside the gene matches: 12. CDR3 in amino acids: CASSLGGAGVEGETQYF. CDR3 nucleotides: TGTGCCAGCAGTTTAGGGGGTGCGGGGGTAGAAGGAGAGACCCAGTACTTC.

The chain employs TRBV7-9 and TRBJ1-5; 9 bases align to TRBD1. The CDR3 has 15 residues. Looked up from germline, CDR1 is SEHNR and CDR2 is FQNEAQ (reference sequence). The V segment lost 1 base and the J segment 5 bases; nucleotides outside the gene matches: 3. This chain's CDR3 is CASSLGTGVYQPQHF. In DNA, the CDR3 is TGTGCCAGCAGCTTAGGGACAGGGGTTTATCAGCCCCAGCATTTT.

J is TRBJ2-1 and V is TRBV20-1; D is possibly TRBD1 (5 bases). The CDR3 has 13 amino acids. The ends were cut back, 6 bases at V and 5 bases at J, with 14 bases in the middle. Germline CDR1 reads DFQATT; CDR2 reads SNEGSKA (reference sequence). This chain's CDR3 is CSADSDKDNEQFF. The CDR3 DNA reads TGCAGTGCCGACTCGGACAAAGACAATGAGCAGTTCTTC.

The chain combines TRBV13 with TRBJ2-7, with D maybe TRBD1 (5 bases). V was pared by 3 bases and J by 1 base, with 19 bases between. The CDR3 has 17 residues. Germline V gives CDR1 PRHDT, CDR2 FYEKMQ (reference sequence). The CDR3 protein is CASSFLTDSMSSYEQYF. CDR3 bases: TGTGCCAGCAGCTTCCTCACTGACAGCATGTCATCCTACGAGCAGTACTTC.

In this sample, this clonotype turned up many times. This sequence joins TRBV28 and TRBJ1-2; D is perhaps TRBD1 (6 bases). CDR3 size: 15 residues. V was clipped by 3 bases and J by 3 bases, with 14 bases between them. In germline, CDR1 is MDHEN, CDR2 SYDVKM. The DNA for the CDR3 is TGTGCCAGCAGTTTTGAACAGGGTTTTTACTATGGCTACACCTTC. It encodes CASSFEQGFYYGYTF.

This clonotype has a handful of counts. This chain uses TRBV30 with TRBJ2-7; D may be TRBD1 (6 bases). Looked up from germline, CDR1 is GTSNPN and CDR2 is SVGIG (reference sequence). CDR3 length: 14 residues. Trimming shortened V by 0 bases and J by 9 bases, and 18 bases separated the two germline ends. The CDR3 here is CAWSVLQGIGSQYF. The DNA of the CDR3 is TGTGCCTGGAGTGTATTACAGGGCATAGGCTCGCAGTACTTC.

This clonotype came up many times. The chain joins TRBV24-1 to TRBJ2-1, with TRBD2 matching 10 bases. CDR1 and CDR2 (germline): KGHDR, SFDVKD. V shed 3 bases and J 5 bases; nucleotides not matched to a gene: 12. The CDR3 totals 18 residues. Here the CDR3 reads CATSDRAGGKYLNNEQFF. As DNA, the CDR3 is TGTGCCACCAGTGATAGAGCGGGAGGGAAGTATTTGAACAATGAGCAGTTCTTC.

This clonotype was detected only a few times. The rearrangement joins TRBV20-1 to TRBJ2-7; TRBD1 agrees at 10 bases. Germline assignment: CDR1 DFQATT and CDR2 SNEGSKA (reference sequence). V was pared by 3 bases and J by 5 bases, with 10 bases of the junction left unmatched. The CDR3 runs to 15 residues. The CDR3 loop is CSARRPGTGVHEQYF. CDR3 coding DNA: TGCAGTGCTAGGAGACCCGGGACAGGGGTACACGAGCAGTACTTC.

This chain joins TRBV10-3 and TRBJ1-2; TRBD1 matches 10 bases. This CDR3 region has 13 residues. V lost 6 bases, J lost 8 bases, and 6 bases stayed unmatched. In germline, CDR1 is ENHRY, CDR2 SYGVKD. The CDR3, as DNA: TGTGCCATCAGCGACGACAGGGGGCAGGGCTACACCTTC. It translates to CAISDDRGQGYTF.

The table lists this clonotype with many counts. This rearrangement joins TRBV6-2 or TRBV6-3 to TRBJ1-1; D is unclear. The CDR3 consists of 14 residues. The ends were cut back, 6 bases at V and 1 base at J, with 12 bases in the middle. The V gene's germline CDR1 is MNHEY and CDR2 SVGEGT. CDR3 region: CASRSKPENTEAFF. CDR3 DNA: TGTGCCAGCAGATCTAAACCGGAGAACACTGAAGCTTTCTTT.

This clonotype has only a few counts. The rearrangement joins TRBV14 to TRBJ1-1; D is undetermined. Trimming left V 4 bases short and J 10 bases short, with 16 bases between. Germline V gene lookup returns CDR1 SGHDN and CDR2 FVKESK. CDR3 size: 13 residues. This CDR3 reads CASSLSGRLGAFF. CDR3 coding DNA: TGTGCCAGCAGCCTCAGCGGTCGGTTAGGAGCTTTCTTT. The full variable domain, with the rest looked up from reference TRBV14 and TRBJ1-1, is EAGVTQFPSHSVIEKGQTVTLRCDPISGHDNLYWYRRVMGKEIKFLLHFVKESKQDESGMPNNRFLAERTGGTYSTLKVQPAELEDSGVYFCASSLSGRLGAFFGQGTRLTVV.

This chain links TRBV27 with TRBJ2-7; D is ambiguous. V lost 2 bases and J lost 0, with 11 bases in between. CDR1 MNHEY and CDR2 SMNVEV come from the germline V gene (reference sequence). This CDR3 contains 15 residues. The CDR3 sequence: CASSLTGRSSYEQYF. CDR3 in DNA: TGTGCCAGCAGTTTAACGGGCCGGAGCTCCTACGAGCAGTACTTC.

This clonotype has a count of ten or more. The CDR3 DNA sequence: TGTGCCATCAATTCCGGGGGCAATCAGCCCCAGCATTTT. It translates to CAINSGGNQPQHF. The V gene is TRBV10-3, the J gene TRBJ1-5; D is unclear. CDR1 is ENHRY and CDR2 is SYGVKD in the germline V gene. The V end lost 7 bases, the J end lost 2 bases, and 9 bases lay between the germline ends. The length of the CDR3 is 13 residues.

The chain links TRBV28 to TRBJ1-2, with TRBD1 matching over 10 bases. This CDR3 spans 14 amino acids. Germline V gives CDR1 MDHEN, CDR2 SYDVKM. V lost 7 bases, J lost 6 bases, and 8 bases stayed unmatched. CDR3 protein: CASKLPGTGDGYTF. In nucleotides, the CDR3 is TGTGCCAGCAAGTTGCCCGGGACAGGGGATGGCTACACCTTC.

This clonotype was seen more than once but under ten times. CDR3 region: CASSPQLAGGPFAGELFF. For the CDR3, the DNA is TGTGCCAGCAGCCCCCAACTAGCGGGAGGGCCCTTTGCCGGGGAGCTGTTTTTT. V and J are TRBV7-6 and TRBJ2-2, with 13 bases aligning to TRBD2. The germline CDR1 and CDR2 sequences are SGHVS and FNYEAQ. This CDR3 has 18 amino acids. The junction had 12 bases not matched to a gene; V was cut back by 5 bases and J by 6 bases.

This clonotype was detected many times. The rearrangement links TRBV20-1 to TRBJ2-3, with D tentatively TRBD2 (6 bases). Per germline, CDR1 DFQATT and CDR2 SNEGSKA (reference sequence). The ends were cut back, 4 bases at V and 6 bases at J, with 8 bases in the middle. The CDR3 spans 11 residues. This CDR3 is CSAKGRDTQYF. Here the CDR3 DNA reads TGCAGTGCTAAGGGGAGGGATACGCAGTATTTT.

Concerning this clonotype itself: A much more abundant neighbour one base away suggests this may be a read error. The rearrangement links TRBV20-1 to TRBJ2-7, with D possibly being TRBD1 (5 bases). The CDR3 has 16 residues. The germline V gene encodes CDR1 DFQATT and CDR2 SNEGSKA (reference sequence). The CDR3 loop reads CCARDLRTSDSYEQYF. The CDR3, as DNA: TGCTGTGCTAGAGATTTGAGGACAAGCGACTCCTACGAGCAGTACTTC.